The text below deals with one T cell receptor beta chain. Which antigen it targets is not known. No quality values exist for individual bases; no much larger clone is one base distant. The sample comes from a study of graft-versus-host responses after intestinal transplantation (dated by TCRdb to the early 2020s). Describing the broader study: The transplants that recipients received were multivisceral, liver-intestinal, or isolated intestinal. Every recipient was given anti-thymocyte globulin induction, followed by about 3 years of maintenance tacrolimus and steroids. Bulk TCR-beta CDR3 sequencing was used to track graft-versus-host and host-versus-graft alloreactive T cell clones in the graft, circulation and bone marrow after intestinal transplantation. To identify alloreactive clones, pre-transplant mixed lymphocyte reaction products were sequenced and then compared with unstimulated pre-transplant donor and recipient T cells. Of the approximately 25 intestinal transplant recipients enrolled in the cohort, one of whom was a retransplant, 3 patients without pretransplant specimens were excluded. Donor T cell macrochimerism was defined as a peak of at least 4% donor T cells among recipient peripheral blood mononuclear cells. Samples from a few later patients were sequenced in-house on an Illumina MiSeq with MiXCR processing rather than by the commercial service.

The receptor library was made with the immunoSEQ multiplex PCR assay. Adaptive Biotechnologies carried out high-throughput TCR-beta CDR3 sequencing of genomic DNA for most patients. The authors' analysis ran thus. TCR sequencing data for roughly 18 patients were retrieved from Adaptive's ImmunoSEQ software; three other patients were processed with MiXCR and VDJtools. CDR3 nucleotide sequences shared between donor and recipient were removed because their origin could not be assigned. At least 2-fold expansion over unstimulated cells and a minimum CFSE-low frequency of 0.002% (template counts) or 0.001% (read counts) were required for clones to be classified as alloreactive. A clone was considered mappable if detected in the sequenced pre-transplant spleen, lymph node, or MLR CFSE-low populations of the donor or recipient. Cumulative frequency of alloreactive clones was calculated as a percentage of all sequences weighted by copy number. Drawn from immuneACCESS, this table holds only the in-frame rearrangements with V and J called that TCRdb kept. Clones are partly lost; checked studies trace under half to an unresolved V gene and leave the rest unexplained. V, J and clone size reflect that table, while D and trimming were determined from the DNA. The sample records 20,000 or so clones, around 81% of which are singletons. The ten biggest clones cover 3% of the sample.

According to the germline V gene, CDR1 reads SNHLY and CDR2 reads FYNNEI. From its cysteine to its phenylalanine, the CDR3 spans 14 amino acids. Just CDR3 DNA is preserved here, 42 bases in frame from base 1. V is shortened by 7 bases, J by 5 bases, and the region joining them spans 17 bases. Intraepithelial and lamina propria lymphocytes were isolated from graft specimens using dithiothreitol, EDTA incubations and collagenase D digestion. Bulk TCR-beta sequencing was performed on serial intestinal graft biopsy specimens collected as late as 600 days after transplant. What the study reported, not specific to this receptor: Conclusions were limited by the relatively low number and heterogeneity of intestinal transplant patients. In the allografts of patients with donor T cell macrochimerism, GvH to HvG T cell clonal ratios were high. Early after transplant, peak levels of circulating GvH clones were found to be associated with declines in HvG clones. GvH clones were found in recipient bone marrow, and some of the GvH clones appeared earlier in ileal mucosa or blood, which is consistent with an intestinal mucosal origin.

The sample was ileum tissue, taken 12 days after intestinal transplant. This sequence was found in a human patient who received an intestinal transplant, so some T cells may come from the graft donor. The V and J segments used are TRBV2 and TRBJ1-1, and TRBD1 may be the D gene, going by 6 matching bases. CDR3 protein: CASTQATGGTEAFF. The nucleotide sequence reads as follows: TGTGCCAGCACCCAAGCGACAGGCGGTACTGAAGCTTTCTTT.